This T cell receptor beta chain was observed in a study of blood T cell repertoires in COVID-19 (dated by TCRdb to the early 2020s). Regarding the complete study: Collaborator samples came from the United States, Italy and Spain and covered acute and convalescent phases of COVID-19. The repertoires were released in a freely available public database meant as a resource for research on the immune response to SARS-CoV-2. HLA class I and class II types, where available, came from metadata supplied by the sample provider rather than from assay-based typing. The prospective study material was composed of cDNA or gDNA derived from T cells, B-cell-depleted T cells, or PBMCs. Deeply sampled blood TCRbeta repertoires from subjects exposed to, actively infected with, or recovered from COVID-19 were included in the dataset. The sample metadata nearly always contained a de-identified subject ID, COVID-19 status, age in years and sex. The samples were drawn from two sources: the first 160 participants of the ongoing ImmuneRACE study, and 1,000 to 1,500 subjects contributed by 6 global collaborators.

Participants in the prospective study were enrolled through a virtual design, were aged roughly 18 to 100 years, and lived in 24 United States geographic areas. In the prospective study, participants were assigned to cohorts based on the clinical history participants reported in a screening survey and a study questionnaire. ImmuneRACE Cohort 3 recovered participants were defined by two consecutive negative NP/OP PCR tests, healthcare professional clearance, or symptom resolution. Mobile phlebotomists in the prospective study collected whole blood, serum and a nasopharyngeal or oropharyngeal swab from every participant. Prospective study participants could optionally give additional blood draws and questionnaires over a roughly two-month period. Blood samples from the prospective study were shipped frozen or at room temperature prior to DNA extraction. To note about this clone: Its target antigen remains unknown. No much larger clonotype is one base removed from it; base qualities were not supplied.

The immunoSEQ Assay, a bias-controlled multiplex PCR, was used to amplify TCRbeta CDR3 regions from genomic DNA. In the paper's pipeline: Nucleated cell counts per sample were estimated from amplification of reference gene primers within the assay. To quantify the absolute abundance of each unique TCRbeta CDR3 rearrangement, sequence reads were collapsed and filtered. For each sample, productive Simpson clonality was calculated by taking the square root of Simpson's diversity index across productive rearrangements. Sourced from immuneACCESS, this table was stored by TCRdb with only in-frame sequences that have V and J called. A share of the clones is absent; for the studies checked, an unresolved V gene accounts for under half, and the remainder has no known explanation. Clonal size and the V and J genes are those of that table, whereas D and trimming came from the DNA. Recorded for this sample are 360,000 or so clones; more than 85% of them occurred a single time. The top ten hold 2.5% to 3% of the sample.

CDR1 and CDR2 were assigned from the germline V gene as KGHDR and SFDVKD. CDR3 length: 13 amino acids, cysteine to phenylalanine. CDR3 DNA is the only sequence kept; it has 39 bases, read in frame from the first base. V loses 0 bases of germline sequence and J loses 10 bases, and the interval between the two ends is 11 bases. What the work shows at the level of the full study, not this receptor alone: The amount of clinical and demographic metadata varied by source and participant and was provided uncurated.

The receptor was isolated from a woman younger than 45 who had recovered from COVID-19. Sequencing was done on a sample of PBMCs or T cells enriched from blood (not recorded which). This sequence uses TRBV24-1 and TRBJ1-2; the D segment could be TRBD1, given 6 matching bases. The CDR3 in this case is CATSDLTGRTYTF. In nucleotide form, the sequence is TGTGCCACCAGTGATTTGACAGGGCGAACCTACACCTTC.